These T cell receptor beta chains were read from a single sample in a study of radiation and T cells in renal cell carcinoma. Libraries were prepared by immunoSEQ multiplex PCR; TCRdb keeps only in-frame clonotypes and omits some of them. The sample includes around 77,000 clones, around 78% of them seen just once. The sample was blood, taken from a patient whose treatment included radiotherapy and nephrectomy. These receptors all come from an older woman with renal cell carcinoma. Both conserved end residues are part of each CDR3. The D gene is left open where the match is weak.

D,J,V,CDR3
-,TRBJ1-5,TRBV19,CASSIPHFQNQPQHF
TRBD1,TRBJ1-2,TRBV4-3,CASSQDRRTGGRYGYTF
TRBD1,TRBJ2-1,TRBV19,CASSGTGEYNEQFF
-,TRBJ1-5,TRBV10-3,CAINQNNQPQHF
-,TRBJ2-3,TRBV11-2,CASSLDLTGRGVGDTQYF
TRBD1,TRBJ1-6,TRBV5-1,CASSAGQGLLYNSPLHF
-,TRBJ2-5,TRBV5-4,CASSPKAAQETQYF
-,TRBJ1-3,TRBV28,CASSLWRDAGNTIYF
-,TRBJ2-7,TRBV6-5,CASSYSGSGLSYEQYF
-,TRBJ1-6,TRBV19,CASTLAGGNSPLHF
TRBD1,TRBJ1-4,TRBV6-4,CASSVRQGVLNGLTNEKLFF
TRBD1,TRBJ1-4,TRBV10-3,CAISGQHNEKLFF